These 28 T cell receptor beta chains originate from one sample sequenced in a study of T cells in Graves' hyperthyroidism and ophthalmopathy. Amplified regions were TCR beta CDR3 sequences from RNA transcripts. An initial round of RT-PCR targeting the TCR CDR3 relied on the HTBI primer set. TCRdb processed the multiplex PCR reads anew with MiXCR; each CDR3 protein has one entry. This repertoire shows 400,000 or so distinct CDR3 sequences, roughly 14% found once; its top ten account for about 19%. The sequencing input was blood. The source of these receptors is a woman aged 25 to 39 with Graves' ophthalmopathy.

This clonotype was seen ten or more times. The gene calls are TRBV7-2 and TRBJ1-2, with D tentatively TRBD1 (6 bases). V was trimmed by 5 bases and J by 2 bases, leaving 18 bases between them. This CDR3 region has 16 residues. The germline CDR1 and CDR2 sequences are SGHTA and FQGNSA. The CDR3 loop is CASSPPRTEKNYGYTF. DNA of the CDR3: TGTGCCAGCAGCCCACCCAGGACAGAGAAAAACTATGGCTACACCTTC.

This clonotype was counted ten times or more. The chain has TRBV7-2 and TRBJ2-4; TRBD2 aligns across 7 bases. The CDR3 consists of 19 residues. The junction had 15 bases not matched to a gene; V was cut back by 1 base and J by 3 bases. Germline lookup yields CDR1 SGHTA and CDR2 FQGNSA. CDR3 DNA sequence: TGTGCCAGCAGCTTAGTTTCAGGATACGGCTCGGGGGGCAAAAACATTCAGTACTTC. Amino acids: CASSLVSGYGSGGKNIQYF.

The chain is built from TRBV29-1 and TRBJ1-4; 9 nucleotides agree with TRBD1. This CDR3 is built from 15 residues. Per the germline V gene, CDR1 is SQVTM and CDR2 is ANQGSEA. The ends lost 3 bases at V and 11 bases at J; junction bases unmatched: 13. CDR3 nucleotide sequence: TGCAGCGTTGATCCCGGGGGGACAGGGACCCCGAAACTGTTTTTT. Amino acids: CSVDPGGTGTPKLFF.

The rearrangement joins TRBV11-2 to TRBJ2-1; 8 nucleotides match TRBD2. Germline V gives CDR1 SGHAT, CDR2 FQNNGV. V shed 4 bases and J 7 bases; nucleotides not matched to a gene: 6. The CDR3 consists of 14 residues. CDR3 sequence: CASSSPGGANEQFF. The CDR3 coding sequence is TGTGCCAGCAGCTCCCCGGGGGGGGCTAATGAGCAGTTCTTC.

This clonotype was recorded many times. The V call is TRBV7-9, the J call TRBJ2-3, with D perhaps TRBD2 (6 bases). CDR1 and CDR2 (germline): SEHNR, FQNEAQ (reference sequence). CDR3 length equals 14 residues. Trimming pared 4 bases from V and 0 bases from J, leaving 8 bases between. The CDR3 coding sequence is TGTGCCAGCAGCTGGGACTCGAGCACAGATACGCAGTATTTT. The encoded protein is CASSWDSSTDTQYF.

This clonotype has a handful of counts. The rearrangement uses TRBV29-1 and TRBJ2-2; possible D gene TRBD1, 5 bases. This CDR3 region has 15 residues. CDR1 SQVTM and CDR2 ANQGSEA come from the germline V gene. V lost 5 bases, J lost 4 bases, and 17 bases lay in between. This CDR3 reads CSVHQGIATTGELFF. The CDR3 coding sequence is TGCAGCGTTCACCAGGGAATAGCCACCACCGGGGAGCTGTTTTTT.

Ten or more counts support this clonotype. The V and J genes are TRBV6-5 and TRBJ2-7; 8 nucleotides agree with TRBD1. V shed 2 bases, J shed 4 bases, and the junction held 13 bases outside the gene matches. The CDR3 contains 17 residues. The germline gives CDR1 MNHEY, CDR2 SVGAGI. The CDR3 spells CASSYESGTGSQYEQYF. As DNA, the CDR3 is TGTGCCAGCAGTTACGAATCCGGGACAGGCAGCCAGTACGAGCAGTACTTC.

This clonotype was detected many times. The chain joins TRBV20-1 to TRBJ2-1; D call uncertain. Germline lookup yields CDR1 DFQATT and CDR2 SNEGSKA (reference sequence). V lost 0 bases, J lost 1 base, and 13 bases lay in between. This CDR3 region has 16 residues. Here the CDR3 reads CSARDRRLPSYNEQFF. CDR3 in DNA: TGCAGTGCTAGAGATAGGCGACTCCCTTCCTACAATGAGCAGTTCTTC.

This clonotype was observed at least ten times. J is TRBJ1-4 and V is TRBV7-8; D unclear. CDR1 and CDR2 from the germline V gene are SGHVS and FQNEAQ. The CDR3 is 13 residues long. V was shortened by 1 base and J by 2 bases, with 2 bases between the two germline ends. As DNA, the CDR3 is TGTGCCAGCAGCTTAGAGACTAATGAAAAACTGTTTTTT. Its translation is CASSLETNEKLFF.

The chain combines TRBV19 with TRBJ1-5, with D possibly TRBD1 on 6 matching bases. Germline-derived CDR1 and CDR2 are LNHDA and SQIVND (reference sequence). Trimming stripped 6 bases from V and 5 bases from J, with 17 bases between. This CDR3 contains 15 residues. In nucleotides, the CDR3 is TGTGCCAGTAGGAACTCTCGGGACACGTATCAGCCCCAGCATTTT. Translation gives CASRNSRDTYQPQHF.

This clonotype was detected a few times. The J gene is TRBJ1-1, the V gene TRBV9; D not resolved. In germline, CDR1 is SGDLS, CDR2 YYNGEE. Trimming shortened V by 0 bases and J by 0 bases, and 9 bases separated the two germline ends. CDR3 length: 15 amino acids. This CDR3 is CASSVVESMNTEAFF. CDR3 coding DNA: TGTGCCAGCAGCGTAGTAGAGAGTATGAACACTGAAGCTTTCTTT.

This clonotype was picked up a small number of times. This chain uses TRBV6-1 with TRBJ2-1; TRBD2 agrees at 16 bases. Germline V CDR1 and CDR2: MNHNS, SASEGT. CDR3 length: 21 amino acids. The V and J ends lost 7 bases and 0 bases, in that order; junction bases with no gene match: 15. CDR3 sequence reads: CASKEGPWGLAGGSSYNEQFF. CDR3 coding DNA: TGTGCCAGCAAAGAGGGCCCTTGGGGACTAGCGGGGGGGTCCTCCTACAATGAGCAGTTCTTC.

This clonotype was counted a few times. A much larger clone lies one base from this, so it may be a read error. The chain combines TRBV27 with TRBJ2-3; D might be TRBD1 or TRBD2, each matching 6 bases. V gave up 8 bases and J gave up 1 base, with 16 bases separating them. Germline CDR1 and CDR2: MNHEY and SMNVEV (reference sequence). This CDR3 comprises 15 residues. CDR3 sequence: CASGSQGGRTDTQYF. The CDR3 nucleotides are TGTGCCAGCGGTTCACAGGGAGGTCGCACAGATACGCAGTATTTT.

With respect to this clonotype: A much larger clone lies a single base off, so this may be a read error. This chain links TRBV20-1 with TRBJ2-7; D call uncertain. CDR3 size: 12 residues. Germline-derived CDR1 and CDR2 are DFQATT and SNEGSKA (reference sequence). Between the trimmed V and J ends, which lost 1 base and 3 bases, there was a span of 7 bases. The CDR3 sequence is CSARVRGYEQYF. The DNA of the CDR3 is TGCAGTGCTAGAGTTCGAGGCTACGAGCAGTACTTC.

This clonotype was picked up many times. The rearrangement uses TRBV2 and TRBJ1-3; a weak D match, TRBD1 (5 bases). CDR3 length: 14 residues. V was cut by 3 bases and J by 0 bases, with 6 bases left in between. The germline V gene encodes CDR1 SNHLY and CDR2 FYNNEI. The CDR3 nucleotides read TGTGCCAGCAGTGAGGGGGTCTCTGGAAACACCATATATTTT. Protein sequence: CASSEGVSGNTIYF.

This chain joins TRBV7-9 and TRBJ2-1; 8 positions match TRBD2. J gave up 2 bases and V 2 bases, and 2 bases lay outside the gene matches. CDR1 SEHNR and CDR2 FQNEAQ come from the germline V gene (reference sequence). The CDR3 consists of 15 residues. The CDR3 DNA is TGTGCCAGCAGCTTAAGCGGGAGCACCTACAATGAGCAGTTCTTC. Translating it yields CASSLSGSTYNEQFF. Combining the CDR3 with reference TRBV7-9 and TRBJ2-1 gives the whole variable domain DTGVSQNPRHKITKRGQNVTFRCDPISEHNRLYWYRQTLGQGPEFLTYFQNEAQLEKSRLLSDRFSAERPKGSFSTLEIQRTEQGDSAMYLCASSLSGSTYNEQFFGPGTRLTVL.

This clonotype has only a few counts. An end of the junction does not agree with germline; a read error may underlie this. This chain links TRBV9 with TRBJ2-7, with a tentative D call TRBD1 (7 bases). Looked up from germline, CDR1 is SGDLS and CDR2 is YYNGEE. The CDR3 runs to 13 residues. In DNA form, the CDR3 reads TGCGCCAGCAGCCCTCAGGGGGGATACGAGCAGTACTTC. Translating gives CASSPQGGYEQYF.

This clonotype was picked up many times. V is TRBV28 and J is TRBJ1-2; D is unresolved. The V and J ends lost 4 bases and 4 bases respectively, with 13 bases between them. Germline CDR1 is MDHEN and CDR2 is SYDVKM. The CDR3 spans 14 residues. CDR3: CASSYSRVSYGYTF. The CDR3 DNA reads TGTGCCAGCAGTTATAGTCGAGTTTCCTATGGCTACACCTTC.

This clonotype has ten or more counts. V gene TRBV11-2 combines with J gene TRBJ2-7; D not resolved. The CDR3 sequence is 15 residues long. Trimming shortened V by 3 bases and J by 0 bases, and 12 bases separated the two germline ends. Per germline, CDR1 SGHAT and CDR2 FQNNGV. The CDR3 coding sequence is TGTGCCAGCAGCTTCGCAGGCGGAACCTCCTACGAGCAGTACTTC. Its protein is CASSFAGGTSYEQYF. The full variable domain, rest sourced from reference TRBV11-2 and TRBJ2-7, is EAGVAQSPRYKIIEKRQSVAFWCNPISGHATLYWYQQILGQGPKLLIQFQNNGVVDDSQLPKDRFSAERLKGVDSTLKIQPAKLEDSAVYLCASSFAGGTSYEQYFGPGTRLTVT.

In its sample, this clonotype was seen many times. The J gene is TRBJ2-7, the V gene TRBV27; D is possibly TRBD2 (6 bases). Per the germline V gene, CDR1 is MNHEY and CDR2 is SMNVEV (reference sequence). V was clipped by 5 bases and J by 2 bases, with 16 bases between them. CDR3 length: 15 residues. CDR3 bases: TGTGCCAGCAGTCCCCCGGGAGTCCTCGCCTACGAGCAGTACTTC. Its translation: CASSPPGVLAYEQYF.

This clonotype was seen repeatedly, ten times or more. The rearrangement joins TRBV2 to TRBJ1-5, with TRBD1 as a possible D gene (6 bases). The CDR3 is 14 residues long. CDR1 SNHLY and CDR2 FYNNEI come from the germline V gene. V gave up 7 bases and J gave up 3 bases, with 13 bases separating them. The chain's CDR3 is CASNSNRANQPQHF. The CDR3 DNA reads TGTGCCAGCAATTCGAACAGGGCCAATCAGCCCCAGCATTTT.

This clonotype has ten or more counts. This chain joins TRBV28 and TRBJ1-1, with D possibly being TRBD1 (5 bases). The CDR3 length is 17 residues. Germline lookup yields CDR1 MDHEN and CDR2 SYDVKM. V was shortened by 7 bases and J by 1 base, with 22 bases between the two germline ends. The CDR3 DNA is TGTGCCAGCACCCAAAGGGGCGCAGGGTCGGGGAACACTGAAGCTTTCTTT. Amino acids: CASTQRGAGSGNTEAFF.

The chain links TRBV9 to TRBJ2-2, with TRBD2 identical over 8 bases. CDR3 size: 16 residues. Germline CDR1 SGDLS, CDR2 YYNGEE. The ends lost 6 bases at V and 5 bases at J; junction bases unmatched: 12. DNA for the CDR3: TGTGCCAGCACCGTTAGCGGGGCCCCTGGAACCGGGGAGCTGTTTTTT. Translation: CASTVSGAPGTGELFF.

This clonotype has a count of ten or more. V and J are TRBV6-2 or TRBV6-3 and TRBJ2-1; 7 bases agree with TRBD1. The germline V gene has CDR1 MNHEY and CDR2 SVGEGT. V was clipped by 5 bases and J by 4 bases; unmatched bases: 17. The CDR3 runs to 18 residues. In nucleotides, the CDR3 is TGTGCCAGCAGTCCTACAACCCCTGACAGGGCCTATTACAATGAGCAGTTCTTC. The encoded protein is CASSPTTPDRAYYNEQFF.

This clonotype was recorded many times. V gene TRBV13 combines with J gene TRBJ1-6; D gene uncertain. Trimming removed 0 bases from V and 10 bases from J, with 13 bases in between. The V gene's germline CDR1 is PRHDT and CDR2 FYEKMQ (reference sequence). The length of the CDR3 is 15 residues. DNA for the CDR3: TGTGCCAGCAGCTTAGGAGGCCTAAGCATCTCACCCCTCCACTTT. This codes for CASSLGGLSISPLHF.

The chain joins TRBV18 to TRBJ2-1; 7 bases align to TRBD1. With 2 bases clipped from V and 4 bases from J, the junction kept 11 bases outside the gene matches. This CDR3 comprises 17 residues. Per germline, CDR1 KGHSH and CDR2 LQKENI. The CDR3 DNA reads TGTGCCAGCTCACCAGATACCGGGACAGTAATTTACAATGAGCAGTTCTTC. Its translation: CASSPDTGTVIYNEQFF.

The sample holds a few counts of this clonotype. The chain combines TRBV20-1 with TRBJ2-5; D is perhaps TRBD1 or TRBD2 (5 bases each). V was shortened by 3 bases and J by 5 bases, with 16 bases between the two germline ends. Germline CDR1 DFQATT, CDR2 SNEGSKA (reference sequence). This CDR3 has 14 residues. The CDR3 loop is CSARRAGARETQYF. The CDR3, as DNA: TGCAGTGCTAGGCGAGCCGGGGCGCGGGAGACCCAGTACTTC.

Ten or more counts support this clonotype. The J gene is TRBJ2-6, the V gene TRBV12-3 or TRBV12-4; D is uncertain. V was cut by 5 bases and J by 0 bases, with 8 bases left in between. The length of the CDR3 is 15 residues. The CDR3: CASSTPVSGANVLTF. CDR3 nucleotide sequence: TGTGCCAGCAGTACCCCGGTCTCTGGGGCCAACGTCCTGACTTTC.